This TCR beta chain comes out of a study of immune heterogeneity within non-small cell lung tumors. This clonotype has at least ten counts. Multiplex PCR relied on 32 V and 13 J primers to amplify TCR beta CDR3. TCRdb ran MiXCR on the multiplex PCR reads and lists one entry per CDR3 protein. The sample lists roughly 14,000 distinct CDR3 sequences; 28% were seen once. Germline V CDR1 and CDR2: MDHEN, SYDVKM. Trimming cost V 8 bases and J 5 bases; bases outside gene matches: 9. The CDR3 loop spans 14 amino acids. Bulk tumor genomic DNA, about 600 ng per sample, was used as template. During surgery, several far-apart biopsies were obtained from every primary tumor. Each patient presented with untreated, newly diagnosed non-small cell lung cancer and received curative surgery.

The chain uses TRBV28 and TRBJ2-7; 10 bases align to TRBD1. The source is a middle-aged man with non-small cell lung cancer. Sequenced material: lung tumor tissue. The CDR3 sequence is CASLSPGQGNEQYF. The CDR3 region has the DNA TGTGCCAGCCTTTCCCCGGGACAGGGGAACGAGCAGTACTTC.